This entry concerns a single TCR beta chain. Measured with immunoSEQ multiplex PCR; TCRdb has only the in-frame clones, and not every one. The table shows 55,000 to 85,000 clones, with under 98% occurring only once. The data originate from a study of technical replicates of blood from a handful of donors. The receptor comes from a human donor in good health. The specimen sequenced was T cells isolated from PBMCs.

The CDR3 nucleotides are TGTGCCAGCAGTCCGGGACTAGCCCTCTATGAGCAGTTCTTC. Translation gives CASSPGLALYEQFF. The rearrangement links TRBV5-4 to TRBJ2-1, with 9 positions matching TRBD2. Germline CDR1 reads SGHNT; CDR2 reads YYREEE (reference sequence). The CDR3 is made up of 14 amino acids. J gave up 8 bases and V 5 bases, and 8 bases lay outside the gene matches.